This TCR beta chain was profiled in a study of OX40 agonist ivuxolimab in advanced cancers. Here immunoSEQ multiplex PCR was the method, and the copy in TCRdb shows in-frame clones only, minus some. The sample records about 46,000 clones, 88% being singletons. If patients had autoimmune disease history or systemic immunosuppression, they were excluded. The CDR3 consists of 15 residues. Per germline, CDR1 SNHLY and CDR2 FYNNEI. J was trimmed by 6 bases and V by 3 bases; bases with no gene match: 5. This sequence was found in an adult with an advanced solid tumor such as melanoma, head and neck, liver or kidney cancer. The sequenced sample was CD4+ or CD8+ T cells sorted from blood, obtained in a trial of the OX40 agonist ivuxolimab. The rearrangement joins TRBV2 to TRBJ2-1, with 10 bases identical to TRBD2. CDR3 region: CASSEVAGGRNEQFF. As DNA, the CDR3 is TGTGCCAGCAGTGAGGTAGCGGGAGGACGCAATGAGCAGTTCTTC.